This T cell receptor beta chain was obtained from a study of breast tumors, draining lymph nodes, adjacent tissues. In this sample, this clonotype turned up many times. MiXCR, run by TCRdb on the multiplex PCR reads, gives a single entry per CDR3 protein. Counted here are some 250,000 distinct CDR3 sequences, less than 45% occurring once; the ten biggest clones make up approximately 4%. The CDR3 has 14 amino acids. Trimming shortened V by 1 base and J by 5 bases, and 9 bases separated the two germline ends. CDR1 SGHTA and CDR2 FQGTGA come from the germline V gene. Breast cancer patients provided tissue from their axillary draining lymph nodes.

V is TRBV7-3 and J is TRBJ2-1, with no clear D. The sequencing sample was made of axillary lymph node tissue. This TCR was sampled from a female donor with breast cancer. Some clones in this sample may be carry-over from other donors' samples. The CDR3 DNA sequence: TGTGCCAGCAGCTTAAATCCGGACCACAATGAGCAGTTCTTC. It translates to CASSLNPDHNEQFF.